A single T cell receptor beta chain is shown here with its context. Some clones are missing from TCRdb's copy, which holds only in-frame ones; the method was immunoSEQ multiplex PCR. This table holds 390,000 or so clones, approximately 87% found once. These data originate in a study of blood T cell repertoires in COVID-19. In the study overall: Both acute and convalescent COVID-19 samples were obtained from the United States, Italy and Spain. Sources were T cells, B-cell-depleted T cells, or PBMCs; the material itself was cDNA or gDNA.

Seattle researchers signed up patients amid active infection and tracked them longitudinally. What was sequenced was peripheral blood. This TCR derives from a woman aged 25 to 39 with COVID-19, enrolled during active disease.

The CDR3: CAISRGQPPGGYTF. In DNA form, the CDR3 reads TGTGCCATCAGTAGGGGACAGCCTCCGGGAGGCTACACCTTC. This rearrangement joins TRBV10-3 to TRBJ1-2; the match to TRBD1 covers 7 bases. J lost 8 bases, V lost 5 bases, and 11 bases had no gene match. CDR1 ENHRY and CDR2 SYGVKD come from the germline V gene. The CDR3 has 14 amino acids.